This TCR beta chain was recovered during a study of blood T cell repertoires in COVID-19. Study-level information: The United States, Italy and Spain provided the acute and convalescent COVID-19 samples.

Authors' processing steps: Amplification with reference gene primers provided the estimates of nucleated cell counts. The repertoire was sequenced with immunoSEQ multiplex PCR; TCRdb's copy has only in-frame clones and lacks some. V, J and clone size reflect that table, while D and trimming were determined from the DNA. The table has about 200,000 clones, approximately 85% seen once. The Seattle site enrolled patients during active infection and followed them longitudinally. Sequenced sample: peripheral blood. The TCR sequence derives from a woman older than 75 with COVID-19, enrolled during active disease.

For the CDR3, the DNA is TGTGCCAGCTCACTAGGACAGCGGGGCTCCTACGAGCAGTACTTC. It specifies CASSLGQRGSYEQYF. The gene calls are TRBV18 and TRBJ2-7, with D possibly being TRBD2 (7 bases). Germline-derived CDR1 and CDR2 are KGHSH and LQKENI. CDR3 length: 15 amino acids. Trimming left V 4 bases short and J 0 bases short, with 13 bases between.